A single sample gave rise to the 17 T cell receptor beta chains below, sequenced in a study of blood T cell repertoires in COVID-19. The data were produced by immunoSEQ multiplex PCR, yet TCRdb's version contains in-frame clones alone and is incomplete. The table includes under 250,000 clones, over 90% detected once. Sequences were obtained from peripheral blood. The receptors stem from a man aged 30-40 years with COVID-19, enrolled during active disease.

This rearrangement joins TRBV7-3 to TRBJ2-5; 7 bases match TRBD1. The junction had 8 bases not matched to a gene; V was cut back by 5 bases and J by 5 bases. CDR3 size: 14 residues. The germline CDR1 and CDR2 sequences are SGHTA and FQGTGA. The CDR3: CASSIQGLGETQYF. CDR3 sequence (DNA): TGTGCCAGCAGCATACAGGGGCTTGGGGAGACCCAGTACTTC.

This chain uses TRBV5-5 with TRBJ2-6; D call uncertain. The V end lost 0 bases, the J end lost 2 bases, and 12 bases lay between the germline ends. This CDR3 has 17 residues. The V gene's germline CDR1 is SGHKS and CDR2 YYEKEE (reference sequence). The DNA of the CDR3 is TGTGCCAGCAGCTTGGCCTTAAGTGGGCCTGGGGCCAACGTCCTGACTTTC. As protein: CASSLALSGPGANVLTF.

The chain combines TRBV7-3 with TRBJ1-2; 9 nucleotides align to TRBD1. Trimming took 5 bases from V and 10 from J; bases not matched to a gene: 5. The CDR3 contains 12 residues. Germline V gene data show CDR1 as SGHTA and CDR2 as FQGTGA. The CDR3 loop reads CASSGDREVYTF. CDR3 coding DNA: TGTGCCAGCAGCGGGGACAGGGAGGTCTACACCTTC.

The V and J genes are TRBV29-1 and TRBJ1-1; 9 bases line up with TRBD1. Per germline, CDR1 SQVTM and CDR2 ANQGSEA. This CDR3 is 14 amino acids long. V lost 6 bases, J lost 1 base, and 6 bases stayed unmatched. CDR3 protein: CSVTQGARNTEAFF. The CDR3 coding sequence is TGCAGCGTCACACAGGGGGCGCGGAACACTGAAGCTTTCTTT. Based on the CDR3 plus reference TRBV29-1 and TRBJ1-1, the full variable domain is SAVISQKPSRDICQRGTSLTIQCQVDSQVTMMFWYRQQPGQSLTLIATANQGSEATYESGFVIDKFPISRPNLTFSTLTVSNMSPEDSSIYLCSVTQGARNTEAFFGQGTRLTVV.

This clone was observed a few times. The sample holds other DNA sequences that translate to the same CDR3. The V gene is TRBV7-6, the J gene TRBJ2-1, with 8 bases that match TRBD2. The germline V gene has CDR1 SGHVS and CDR2 FNYEAQ. The CDR3 totals 15 residues. V was clipped by 1 base and J by 3 bases; unmatched bases: 2. CDR3 loop: CASSLGGLGYNEQFF. The CDR3 nucleotides are TGTGCCAGCAGCTTAGGGGGACTAGGCTACAATGAGCAGTTCTTC.

V gene TRBV7-9 combines with J gene TRBJ1-2; TRBD1 matches at 7 bases. V was clipped by 5 bases and J by 4 bases; unmatched bases: 7. From germline, CDR1 is SEHNR and CDR2 FQNEAQ (reference sequence). The CDR3 has 14 residues. The CDR3 DNA sequence: TGTGCCAGCAGCCCGCCGACAGGGACCTATGGCTACACCTTC. It yields the protein CASSPPTGTYGYTF.

The genes are TRBV6-4 and TRBJ1-2; TRBD1 is a possible D gene (6 bases). The CDR3 totals 13 residues. The germline V and J ends were trimmed by 6 bases and 8 bases, with 16 bases remaining between them. CDR1 and CDR2 (germline): MRHNA, SNTAGT. CDR3 in DNA: TGTGCCAGCAGGGACGCTGGGACACAAGGCTACACCTTC. It specifies CASRDAGTQGYTF.

The chain has TRBV19 and TRBJ2-1, with D possibly matching TRBD1 (8 bases). The CDR3 length is 16 residues. Per germline, CDR1 LNHDA and CDR2 SQIVND (reference sequence). The V gene lost 3 bases and the J gene lost 9 bases, with 21 bases spanning the gap. The CDR3 is CASSMLTGGVRREQFF. CDR3 sequence (DNA): TGTGCCAGTAGTATGCTAACAGGGGGGGTCAGGCGTGAGCAGTTCTTC.

This clone was seen more than once but under ten times. V and J are TRBV18 and TRBJ2-7; 12 bases agree with TRBD1. In germline, CDR1 is KGHSH, CDR2 LQKENI. The CDR3 spans 15 residues. Trimming removed 3 bases from V and 3 bases from J; junction bases left unmatched: 3. As DNA, the CDR3 is TGTGCCAGCTCACCCGGGACAGGGGGCGACTACGAGCAGTACTTC. Translated, it gives CASSPGTGGDYEQYF.

The CDR3 sequence: CASSQDRGHLNTEAFF. CDR3 DNA sequence: TGTGCCAGCAGCCAAGATAGGGGGCACTTGAACACTGAAGCTTTCTTT. The chain is built from TRBV3-1 (or the pseudogene TRBV3-2) and TRBJ1-1, with 7 bases fitting TRBD1. There are 16 residues in the CDR3. Unmatched junction bases numbered 4, after V lost 0 bases and J lost 0 bases. Germline V CDR1 and CDR2: LGHDT, YNNKEL (reference sequence).

This clone appeared a single time. The chain links TRBV12-3 or TRBV12-4 to TRBJ2-7; TRBD1 matches at 8 bases. CDR3 length equals 13 residues. The V and J ends lost 7 bases and 4 bases, in that order; junction bases with no gene match: 6. The CDR3, as DNA: TGTGCCAGCACTCACAGGGGGTCGTACGAGCAGTACTTC. Protein product: CASTHRGSYEQYF.

The chain joins TRBV7-9 to TRBJ2-1; D gene ambiguous. The V and J ends lost 10 bases and 12 bases respectively, with 25 bases between them. Per the germline V gene, CDR1 is SEHNR and CDR2 is FQNEAQ (reference sequence). The CDR3 is 14 amino acids. The CDR3 DNA reads TGTGCCACCTTAAGGCCCCAAGTAGCCAGCGCGCAGTTCTTC. It specifies CATLRPQVASAQFF.

The gene calls are TRBV19 and TRBJ2-2; D is possibly TRBD1 (6 bases). The length of the CDR3 is 14 residues. Germline V gene data show CDR1 as LNHDA and CDR2 as SQIVND (reference sequence). The V gene lost 7 bases and the J gene lost 6 bases, with 15 bases spanning the gap. In nucleotides, the CDR3 is TGTGCCAGTAAAACAGGGATGGGGTCCGGGGAGCTGTTTTTT. As protein: CASKTGMGSGELFF.

The V call is TRBV18, the J call TRBJ1-5, with TRBD1 identical over 10 bases. V lost 4 bases and J lost 7; bases outside the gene matches: 4. CDR1 is KGHSH and CDR2 is LQKENI in the germline V gene. The CDR3 loop spans 14 amino acids. CDR3: CASSLDRGLQPQHF. CDR3 nucleotide sequence: TGTGCCAGCTCACTGGACAGGGGGTTGCAGCCCCAGCATTTT.

The rearrangement uses TRBV14 and TRBJ2-5; TRBD1 aligns across 7 bases. Looked up from germline, CDR1 is SGHDN and CDR2 is FVKESK. The CDR3 loop spans 17 amino acids. The ends lost 4 bases at V and 0 bases at J; junction bases unmatched: 11. In nucleotides, the CDR3 is TGTGCCAGCAGCCCAAACAGGGGATGGACGTACCAAGAGACCCAGTACTTC. This sequence encodes CASSPNRGWTYQETQYF.

The chain joins TRBV6-5 to TRBJ1-2; 7 positions match TRBD1. Trimming took 10 bases from V and 2 from J; bases not matched to a gene: 7. Germline V gives CDR1 MNHEY, CDR2 SVGAGI. CDR3 size: 13 residues. Written as DNA, the CDR3 is TGTGCCACCTCAGGGGGTTTGAACTATGGCTACACCTTC. It yields the protein CATSGGLNYGYTF.

This chain joins TRBV7-9 and TRBJ2-7; 7 positions match TRBD1. The ends lost 4 bases at V and 0 bases at J; junction bases unmatched: 12. CDR3 size: 17 residues. Germline-derived CDR1 and CDR2 are SEHNR and FQNEAQ (reference sequence). The CDR3 sequence is CASSSPPGQESSYEQYF. In DNA, the CDR3 is TGTGCCAGCAGCTCCCCACCAGGACAGGAGAGCTCCTACGAGCAGTACTTC.